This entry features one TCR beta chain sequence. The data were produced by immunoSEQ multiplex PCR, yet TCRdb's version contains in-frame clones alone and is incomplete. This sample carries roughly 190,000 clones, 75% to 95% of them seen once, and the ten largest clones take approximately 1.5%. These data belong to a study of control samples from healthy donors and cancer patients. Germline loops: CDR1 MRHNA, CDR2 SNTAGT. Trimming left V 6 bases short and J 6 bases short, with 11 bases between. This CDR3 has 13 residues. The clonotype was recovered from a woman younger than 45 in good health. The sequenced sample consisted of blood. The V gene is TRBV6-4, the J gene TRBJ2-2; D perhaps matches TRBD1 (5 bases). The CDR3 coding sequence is TGTGCCAGCAGAACAGGAACCTCCGGGGAGCTGTTTTTT. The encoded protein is CASRTGTSGELFF.